The present entry profiles one TCR beta chain with its context. The data stem from a study of blood T cell repertoires in COVID-19. Study-level background: Samples came from the United States, Italy and Spain, spanning acute and convalescent COVID-19. PBMCs, B-cell-depleted T cells, or T cells were the source of the cDNA or gDNA that made up the material.

Original data processing: Reference gene primers were amplified, and this amplification served to estimate nucleated cell counts. Profiled with immunoSEQ multiplex PCR; TCRdb holds only in-frame clones, not every one. V and J calls and clone size are given by that table; D and trimming were obtained from the DNA. The profile shows approximately 250,000 clones, approximately 86% of them singletons. CDR3 length equals 15 residues. J was trimmed by 4 bases and V by 0 bases; bases with no gene match: 5. CDR1 LGHNA and CDR2 YNFKEQ come from the germline V gene. The sample comprised peripheral blood. The J gene is TRBJ2-7, the V gene TRBV4-2; 8 bases agree with TRBD1. The receptor was derived from a young man with active or convalescent COVID-19. CDR3 coding DNA: TGTGCCAGCAGCCAAGATCCCCAGGGGGCTTACGAGCAGTACTTC. This sequence encodes CASSQDPQGAYEQYF.